A selection of T cell receptor beta chains follows, all from one sample in a study of Graves' ophthalmopathy and Graves' hyperthyroidism. TCRdb fed the multiplex PCR reads into MiXCR, producing one record per CDR3 protein. The sample yields approximately 150,000 distinct CDR3 sequences, 35% to 45% seen once. The sequenced sample was peripheral blood. The receptors were sampled from a man aged 25 to 40 with Graves' ophthalmopathy. Both conserved end residues are part of each CDR3. Fields, in order: CDR3 protein, CDR3 DNA, clone size, J gene, D gene, V gene. D genes are given only for firm matches. Size is omitted from some rows. Given values are once, few, many or a class for expanded clones.

CATSRAAGLRNQPQHF,TGTGCCACCAGCAGAGCAGCGGGACTTCGAAATCAGCCCCAGCATTTT,NA,TRBJ1-5,NA,TRBV15
CASSTDRQNTGELFF,TGTGCCAGCAGCACCGACAGGCAGAACACCGGGGAGCTGTTTTTT,NA,TRBJ2-2,NA,TRBV7-9
CASREGSGTQETQYF,TGTGCCAGCAGAGAAGGGTCCGGGACTCAAGAGACCCAGTACTTC,few,TRBJ2-5,NA,TRBV7-8
CASSPAGYLNYGYTF,TGTGCCAGCTCACCAGCAGGGTACCTTAACTATGGCTACACCTTC,many,TRBJ1-2,NA,TRBV18
CATSRDRAGGQPQHF,TGTGCCACCAGCAGAGATCGTGCGGGAGGTCAGCCCCAGCATTTT,few,TRBJ1-5,NA,TRBV15
CSADSVERTRAYEQYF,TGCAGTGCCGACAGCGTGGAACGGACGCGGGCCTACGAGCAGTACTTC,NA,TRBJ2-7,NA,TRBV20-1
CASSYGTPGLTPQHF,TGTGCCAGCAGTTACGGAACCCCAGGGCTTACGCCCCAGCATTTT,many,TRBJ1-5,NA,TRBV6-2/TRBV6-3
CASTPRGFGQQHRPGELFF,TGTGCCAGCACCCCTAGGGGATTCGGGCAGCAACACCGTCCCGGGGAGCTGTTTTTT,many,TRBJ2-2,NA,TRBV7-3
CASSQTSGQETQYF,TGTGCCAGCAGTCAGACTAGCGGGCAAGAGACCCAGTACTTC,NA,TRBJ2-5,TRBD2,TRBV12-3/TRBV12-4
CASDSPGRTGELFF,TGTGCCAGCGACAGTCCAGGACGGACCGGGGAGCTGTTTTTT,many,TRBJ2-2,NA,TRBV7-9
CASSEVVGGVNREQYF,TGTGCCAGCAGTGAAGTGGTAGGGGGGGTAAACCGCGAGCAGTACTTC,many,TRBJ2-7,NA,TRBV2
CASSSSGRPSYEQYF,TGTGCCAGCAGTTCCTCTGGGCGCCCCTCCTACGAGCAGTACTTC,many,TRBJ2-7,NA,TRBV27
CASKRLPGTANTEAFF,TGTGCCAGCAAGCGTCTGCCCGGGACAGCGAACACTGAAGCTTTCTTT,NA,TRBJ1-1,TRBD1,TRBV12-3/TRBV12-4
CASSSRTGVLNSPLHF,TGTGCCAGCAGCTCGAGGACAGGGGTTTTGAATTCACCCCTCCACTTT,NA,TRBJ1-6,TRBD1,TRBV6-2/TRBV6-3
CASSEGLNTEAFF,TGTGCCAGCAGTGAAGGGTTGAACACTGAAGCTTTCTTT,many,TRBJ1-1,NA,TRBV2
CASSRGKGIAGGRSYEQYF,TGTGCCAGCAGCCGAGGGAAGGGGATCGCGGGAGGGCGGTCCTACGAGCAGTACTTC,NA,TRBJ2-7,TRBD2,TRBV28
CASSGSRNPGEQYF,TGTGCCAGCAGTGGTTCACGAAACCCGGGGGAGCAGTACTTC,many,TRBJ2-7,NA,TRBV6-1
CASSPTSGGNTGELFF,TGTGCCAGCAGTCCTACTAGCGGGGGGAACACCGGGGAGCTGTTTTTT,NA,TRBJ2-2,TRBD2,TRBV7-3
CASSFSNIQETQYF,TGTGCCAGCAGCTTTTCGAACATACAAGAGACCCAGTACTTC,NA,TRBJ2-5,NA,TRBV7-2
CSASSGGNSPLHF,TGCAGTGCTAGTTCCGGGGGCAATTCACCCCTCCACTTT,NA,TRBJ1-6,NA,TRBV20-1
CASMGPTPEAFF,TGTGCCAGCATGGGGCCTACACCGGAAGCTTTCTTT,NA,TRBJ1-1,NA,TRBV27
CASSRFTNTEAFF,TGTGCCAGCTCCCGGTTCACGAACACTGAAGCTTTCTTT,many,TRBJ1-1,NA,TRBV27
CASSHPGQGAHEQYF,TGCGCCAGCAGCCATCCGGGACAGGGGGCCCACGAGCAGTACTTC,few,TRBJ2-7,TRBD1,TRBV4-1
CASSHAGTGYYEQYF,TGTGCCAGCAGTCACGCCGGGACAGGGTACTACGAGCAGTACTTC,many,TRBJ2-7,TRBD1,TRBV28
CASSGDKAGANVLTF,TGTGCCAGCAGTGGGGATAAGGCTGGGGCCAACGTCCTGACTTTC,many,TRBJ2-6,NA,TRBV6-1
CASSPGRLSYEQYF,TGTGCCAGCAGCCCCGGACGGCTATCCTACGAGCAGTACTTC,many,TRBJ2-7,NA,TRBV9
CASSLITVYGYTF,TGTGCCAGCAGCTTGATAACAGTCTATGGCTACACCTTC,many,TRBJ1-2,NA,TRBV5-6
CASSTAGYEQYF,TGTGCCAGCAGCACGGCGGGCTACGAGCAGTACTTC,few,TRBJ2-7,NA,TRBV12-3/TRBV12-4